This T cell receptor (beta chain) was recorded in a study of CD8+CD57+ T cells in acquired aplastic anemia. Study as a whole: DNA per sorted CD4+ or CD8+ sample ranged about 0.2 to 27.4 ug, averaging around 3 ug.

This clonotype showed up many times. According to the study, genomic DNA was the template for TCR beta VDJ and CDR3 profiling. Via MiXCR, TCRdb re-called the reads, giving one row per CDR3 protein. The data contain a few hundred thousand distinct CDR3 sequences, approximately 56% of them seen just once; the ten biggest clones take up 7% to 9%. The origin of this receptor is a human donor with severe aplastic anemia or a healthy control (not recorded which). The specimen was sorted CD4+, CD8+, or CD8+CD57+ T cells (not recorded which) from PBMCs.

In nucleotides, the CDR3 is TGTGCCAGCAGCCAAGATCAGGGCTCTGGGGCCAACGTCCTGACTTTC. Translating gives CASSQDQGSGANVLTF. V and J are TRBV4-2 and TRBJ2-6; D is perhaps TRBD1 (5 bases). Germline CDR1 is LGHNA and CDR2 is YNFKEQ. The CDR3 totals 16 residues. Trimming cost V 0 bases and J 0 bases, with 6 bases left between them.